The rows below give T cell receptor beta chains drawn from one sample of a study of blood T cells in healthy people across ages. Each CDR3 protein gets one entry after TCRdb re-called the 5' RACE reads with MiXCR. The sample consists of 700,000 to 800,000 distinct CDR3 sequences, roughly 41% of them appearing once. The material sequenced was blood. These receptors all stem from a woman aged 60-75 years in good health. Both conserved end residues are part of each CDR3. A D gene is named only where the DNA matches it firmly. Clone size is stated in some rows and not others, as once, few, many or a class when expanded.

18 TRBJ1-2 TRBV7-9 - few CASSSYPLDRTETYGYTF TGTGCCAGCAGCTCATACCCCCTTGATCGGACAGAAACCTATGGCTACACCTTC
14 TRBJ1-5 TRBV20-1 - - CSARDPLKDQPQHF TGCAGTGCTAGAGACCCTTTGAAAGATCAGCCCCAGCATTTT
15 TRBJ2-2 TRBV3-1 - - CASSQDSPNTGELFF TGTGCCAGCAGCCAAGACAGTCCGAACACCGGGGAGCTGTTTTTT
14 TRBJ2-5 TRBV3-1 - few CASSFSVWGETQYF TGTGCCAGCAGCTTTAGCGTCTGGGGAGAGACCCAGTACTTC
16 TRBJ2-3 TRBV29-1 TRBD1 - CSVVDPGQGQGDTQYF TGCAGCGTCGTCGATCCGGGACAGGGGCAAGGTGATACGCAGTATTTT
17 TRBJ2-1 TRBV5-6 TRBD2 - CASSWTILAGGSNEQFF TGTGCCAGCAGCTGGACGATTCTAGCGGGAGGGTCGAATGAGCAGTTCTTC
14 TRBJ1-1 TRBV29-1 - few CSVAPHGLNTEAFF TGCAGCGTTGCCCCACACGGACTGAACACTGAAGCTTTCTTT
13 TRBJ2-7 TRBV7-2 TRBD1 many CASSPGQGGEQYF TGTGCCAGCAGCCCAGGACAGGGGGGCGAGCAGTACTTC
16 TRBJ1-1 TRBV12-3/TRBV12-4 TRBD1 few CASSQSRTGGVTEAFF TGTGCCAGCAGCCAAAGCCGGACAGGGGGCGTAACTGAAGCTTTCTTT
13 TRBJ2-7 TRBV20-1 - few CSARQEVAYEQYF TGCAGTGCTAGACAGGAGGTCGCCTACGAGCAGTACTTC
13 TRBJ2-5 TRBV10-2 - - CASSDFGQETQYF TGCGCCAGCAGTGATTTCGGACAAGAGACCCAGTACTTC
14 TRBJ2-7 TRBV11-3 - few CASSSTGIYNEQYF TGTGCCAGCAGCTCGACAGGAATCTACAATGAGCAGTACTTC
14 TRBJ2-7 TRBV7-9 - few CASSLALGAYEQYF TGTGCCAGCAGCTTAGCGCTCGGTGCCTACGAGCAGTACTTC
15 TRBJ2-4 TRBV28 - - CASSSPGEVKNIQYF TGTGCCAGCAGTTCCCCAGGGGAGGTAAAAAACATTCAGTACTTC
13 TRBJ2-5 TRBV4-3 - many CASSQDNQETQYF TGCGCCAGCAGCCAAGATAACCAAGAGACCCAGTACTTC
19 TRBJ2-7 TRBV12-3/TRBV12-4 TRBD2 - CASSFLSLPLAGRSYEQYF TGTGCCAGCAGTTTCCTCTCCCTGCCCCTAGCGGGGCGCTCCTACGAGCAGTACTTC
16 TRBJ2-7 TRBV4-3 TRBD2 many CASSPSGLAGAYEQYF TGCGCCAGCAGCCCATCGGGACTAGCGGGAGCCTACGAGCAGTACTTC
12 TRBJ2-7 TRBV6-2/TRBV6-3 - - CASTYSASEQYF TGTGCCAGCACATACAGCGCTTCCGAGCAGTACTTC
17 TRBJ2-6 TRBV6-1 TRBD1 few CASSLRGQSPGANVLTF TGTGCCAGCAGCCTCAGGGGACAGTCCCCTGGGGCCAACGTCCTGACTTTC
14 TRBJ1-2 TRBV4-2 - many CASSQDLEVSSYTF TGTGCCAGCAGCCAAGATCTAGAAGTTTCTAGCTACACCTTC
15 TRBJ2-5 TRBV5-5 TRBD2 - CASSLGVAGTETQYF TGTGCCAGCAGCTTGGGGGTAGCGGGAACGGAGACCCAGTACTTC
14 TRBJ1-1 TRBV12-3/TRBV12-4 TRBD1 - CASSLDRGRAEAFF TGTGCCAGCAGTTTGGACAGGGGGCGAGCTGAAGCTTTCTTT
13 TRBJ2-7 TRBV6-2/TRBV6-3 - many CASSYGVGHEQYF TGTGCCAGCAGTTACGGAGTTGGCCACGAGCAGTACTTC
16 TRBJ1-4 TRBV12-3/TRBV12-4 - - CASSLAVAGHNEKLFF TGTGCCAGCAGTTTAGCCGTCGCAGGCCATAATGAAAAACTGTTTTTT
15 TRBJ1-1 TRBV7-6 TRBD1 - CASSPGQGRHTEAFF TGTGCCAGCAGCCCGGGACAGGGGAGGCACACTGAAGCTTTCTTT
12 TRBJ2-1 TRBV27 - - CASSPKSGGQFF TGTGCCAGCAGTCCCAAGTCGGGTGGGCAGTTCTTC
18 TRBJ2-3 TRBV20-1 TRBD2 few CSAKGTSGRRLDTDTQYF TGCAGTGCTAAAGGGACTAGCGGGAGACGGTTGGATACAGATACGCAGTATTTT
17 TRBJ2-3 TRBV18 TRBD2 - CASSPLSGTVVTDTQYF TGTGCCAGCTCACCACTAAGCGGGACTGTGGTCACAGATACGCAGTATTTT
13 TRBJ1-1 TRBV5-1 - many CASSLTGNTEAFF TGCGCCAGCAGCCTGACAGGGAACACTGAAGCTTTCTTT
13 TRBJ1-2 TRBV20-1 TRBD1 - CSATQGAEGGYTF TGCAGTGCTACGCAGGGGGCGGAAGGTGGCTACACCTTC
12 TRBJ2-3 TRBV27 - - CASSSNTGTQYF TGTGCCAGCAGTTCCAACACAGGTACGCAGTATTTT
13 TRBJ1-2 TRBV12-3/TRBV12-4 - - CASSLVLGYGYTF TGTGCCAGCAGTTTAGTTTTAGGCTATGGCTACACCTTC
15 TRBJ2-5 TRBV7-3 TRBD2 once CASSSRLAQINEQYF TGTGCCAGCAGCTCCAGACTAGCCCAAATCAATGAGCAGTACTTC
14 TRBJ1-2 TRBV27 - - CASSSQEKGYGYTF TGTGCCAGCAGTTCACAGGAAAAAGGCTATGGCTACACCTTC
19 TRBJ2-1 TRBV29-1 TRBD1 - CSAEDRGRGQGWLYNEQFF TGCAGCGCTGAAGATCGGGGGCGCGGACAGGGATGGCTCTACAATGAGCAGTTCTTC
17 TRBJ2-5 TRBV7-9 - - CASSSRFTGGGQETQYF TGTGCCAGCAGCTCAAGGTTTACCGGAGGAGGGCAAGAGACCCAGTACTTC